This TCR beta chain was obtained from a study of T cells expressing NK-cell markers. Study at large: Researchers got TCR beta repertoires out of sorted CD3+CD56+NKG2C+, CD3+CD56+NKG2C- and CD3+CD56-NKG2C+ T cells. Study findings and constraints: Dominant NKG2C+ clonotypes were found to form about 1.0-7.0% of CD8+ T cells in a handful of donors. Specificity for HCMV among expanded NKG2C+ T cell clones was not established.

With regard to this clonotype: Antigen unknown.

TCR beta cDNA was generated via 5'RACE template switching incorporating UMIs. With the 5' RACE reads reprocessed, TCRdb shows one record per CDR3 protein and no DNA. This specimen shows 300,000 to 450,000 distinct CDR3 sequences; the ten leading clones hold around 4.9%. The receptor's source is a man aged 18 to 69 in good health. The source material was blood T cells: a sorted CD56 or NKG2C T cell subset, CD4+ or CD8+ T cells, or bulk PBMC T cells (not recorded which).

The CDR3 spells CASSRQGALSYEQYF. The rearrangement joins TRBV11-2 to TRBJ2-7; TCRdb's assignment of TRBD1 cannot be checked, as there is no DNA. Per the germline V gene, CDR1 is SGHAT and CDR2 is FQNNGV. This CDR3 is 15 amino acids long.